The sequence of this TCR beta chain was determined in a study of early stage breast cancer tumors. Blood replicates held 0.5 ug DNA, tumor or normal breast roughly 1.5 ug, two each. Sequencing was performed with immunoSEQ multiplex PCR; in TCRdb, only in-frame clones are kept and a portion is missing. This table holds fewer than 75,000 clones, roughly 80% found once. What was sequenced was blood. This receptor was identified in a person under 45 with breast cancer.

The CDR3: CASRGGGVYTEAFF. The CDR3 DNA sequence: TGCGCCAGCAGAGGTGGGGGGGTGTACACTGAAGCTTTCTTT. The gene calls are TRBV10-2 and TRBJ1-1, with D possibly being TRBD1 (5 bases). This CDR3 has 14 residues. Germline CDR1 WSHSY, CDR2 SAAADI. The V end was cut by 6 bases, the J end by 3 bases, with 14 bases between.